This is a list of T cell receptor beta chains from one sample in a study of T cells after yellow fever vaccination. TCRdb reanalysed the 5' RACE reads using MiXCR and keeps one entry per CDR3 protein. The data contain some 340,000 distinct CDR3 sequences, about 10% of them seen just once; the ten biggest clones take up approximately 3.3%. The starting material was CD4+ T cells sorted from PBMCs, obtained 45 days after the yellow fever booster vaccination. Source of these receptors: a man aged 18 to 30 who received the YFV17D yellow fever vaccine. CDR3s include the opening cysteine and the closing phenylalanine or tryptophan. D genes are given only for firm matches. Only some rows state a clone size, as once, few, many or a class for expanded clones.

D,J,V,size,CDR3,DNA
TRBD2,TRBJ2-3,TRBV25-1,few,CASSEKLLAGGPDTQYF,TGTGCCAGCAGTGAAAAGCTTCTAGCGGGGGGCCCAGATACGCAGTATTTT
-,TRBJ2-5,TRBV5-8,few,CASSAKGVGETQYF,TGTGCCAGCAGCGCTAAGGGGGTAGGGGAGACCCAGTACTTC
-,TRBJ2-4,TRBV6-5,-,CASSYSRDTSPYF,TGTGCCAGCAGTTACTCGAGGGACACCTCCCCGTACTTC
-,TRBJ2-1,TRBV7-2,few,CASSLVGAGYNEQFF,TGTGCCAGCAGCTTAGTGGGGGCGGGCTACAATGAGCAGTTCTTC
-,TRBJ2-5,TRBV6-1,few,CASSVRGPQPQETQYF,TGTGCCAGCAGTGTTAGGGGACCGCAACCCCAAGAGACCCAGTACTTC
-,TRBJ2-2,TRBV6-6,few,CASSRRFGELFF,TGTGCCAGCAGTCGTAGGTTCGGGGAGCTGTTTTTT
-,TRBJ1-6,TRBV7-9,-,CASSSPNNSPLHF,TGTGCCAGCAGCTCCCCCAACAATTCACCCCTCCACTTT
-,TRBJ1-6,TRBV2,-,CASSEASYYNSPLHF,TGTGCCAGCAGTGAAGCATCCTACTATAATTCACCCCTCCACTTT
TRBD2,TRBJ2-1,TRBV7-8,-,CASSPRGGGNNNEQFF,TGTGCCAGCAGCCCAAGAGGCGGGGGGAACAACAATGAGCAGTTCTTC
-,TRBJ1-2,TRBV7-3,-,CASSPSAGPYYGYTF,TGTGCCAGCAGCCCCTCTGCAGGGCCTTACTATGGCTACACCTTC
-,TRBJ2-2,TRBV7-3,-,CASSLEGWTGELFF,TGTGCCAGCAGCTTAGAGGGCTGGACCGGGGAGCTGTTTTTT
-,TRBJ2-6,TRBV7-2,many,CASSLAPQGGANVLTF,TGTGCCAGCAGCTTAGCCCCCCAGGGTGGGGCCAACGTCCTGACTTTC
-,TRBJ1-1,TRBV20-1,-,CSARSGSTEAFF,TGCAGTGCCAGGTCGGGGTCCACTGAAGCTTTCTTT
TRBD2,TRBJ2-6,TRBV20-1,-,CSASRGGYPGANVLTF,TGCAGTGCGTCGAGGGGAGGGTATCCCGGGGCCAACGTCCTGACTTTC
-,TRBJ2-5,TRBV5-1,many,CASNPGVPQETQYF,TGCGCCAGCAACCCGGGGGTCCCGCAAGAGACCCAGTACTTC
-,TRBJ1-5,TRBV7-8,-,CASSQLGGDQPQHF,TGTGCCAGCAGCCAACTCGGAGGGGATCAGCCCCAGCATTTT
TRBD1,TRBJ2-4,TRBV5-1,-,CASSLEGTGNIQYF,TGCGCCAGCAGCTTGGAAGGGACAGGGAACATTCAGTACTTC
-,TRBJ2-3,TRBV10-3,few,CAIRAQFTDTQYF,TGTGCCATCAGGGCCCAATTCACAGATACGCAGTATTTT
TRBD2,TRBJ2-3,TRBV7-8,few,CASSPPGLAVLSTDTQYF,TGTGCCAGCAGCCCTCCGGGACTAGCGGTCCTTAGCACAGATACGCAGTATTTT
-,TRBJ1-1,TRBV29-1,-,CSVDRGDHTEAFF,TGCAGCGTTGATAGGGGGGATCACACTGAAGCTTTCTTT
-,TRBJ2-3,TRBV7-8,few,CASSPLQGQPLADTQYF,TGTGCCAGCAGCCCCCTACAGGGACAACCCCTCGCAGATACGCAGTATTTT
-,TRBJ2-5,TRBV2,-,CASGTDRGTQYF,TGTGCCAGCGGGACGGATCGGGGTACCCAGTACTTC
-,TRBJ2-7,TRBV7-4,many,CASPLVHEQYF,TGTGCCAGCCCTCTGGTCCACGAGCAGTACTTC
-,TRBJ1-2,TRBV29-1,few,CSGATGYGYTF,TGCAGCGGGGCGACTGGGTATGGCTACACCTTC
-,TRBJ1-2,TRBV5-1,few,CASSLAGVGGDGYTF,TGCGCCAGCAGCTTGGCCGGTGTGGGGGGCGATGGCTACACCTTC
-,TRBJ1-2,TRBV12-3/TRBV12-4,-,CASSLRVAGYTF,TGTGCCAGCAGTTTGAGGGTGGCTGGCTACACCTTC
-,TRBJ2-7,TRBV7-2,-,CASSGSYEQYF,TGTGCCAGCAGCGGCTCCTACGAGCAGTACTTC
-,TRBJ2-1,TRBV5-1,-,CASRDSHNEQFF,TGCGCCAGCAGGGACAGCCACAATGAGCAGTTCTTC
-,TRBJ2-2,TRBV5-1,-,CASSLRPLGGLENTGELFF,TGCGCCAGCAGCTTGCGGCCATTAGGGGGTCTCGAGAACACCGGGGAGCTGTTTTTT
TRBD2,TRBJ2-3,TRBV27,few,CASSFLRSGGLTDTQYF,TGTGCCAGCAGTTTCCTACGAAGCGGGGGTCTCACAGATACGCAGTATTTT
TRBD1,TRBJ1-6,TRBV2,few,CASRARQGSSPLHF,TGTGCCAGCAGAGCGAGACAGGGTAGTTCACCCCTCCACTTT
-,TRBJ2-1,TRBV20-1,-,CSASIDGDNEQFF,TGCAGTGCTTCGATCGACGGGGACAATGAGCAGTTCTTC
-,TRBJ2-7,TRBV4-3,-,CASSLTGTSGKYEQYF,TGCGCCAGCAGCCTCACCGGGACCTCCGGAAAGTACGAGCAGTACTTC
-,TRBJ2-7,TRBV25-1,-,CASSDTGKPWKGQYF,TGTGCCAGCAGTGACACAGGGAAACCTTGGAAGGGGCAGTACTTC
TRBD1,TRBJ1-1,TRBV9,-,CASSVGTAMNTEAFF,TGTGCCAGCAGCGTTGGGACAGCCATGAACACTGAAGCTTTCTTT
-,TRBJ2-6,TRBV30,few,CAWSLLSGANVLTF,TGTGCCTGGAGTTTACTCTCTGGGGCCAACGTCCTGACTTTC
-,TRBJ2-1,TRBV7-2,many,CASSFRGGPYNEQFF,TGTGCCAGCAGCTTTAGGGGGGGCCCCTACAATGAGCAGTTCTTC
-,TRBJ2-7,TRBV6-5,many,CASSYFGDFNSEQYF,TGTGCCAGCAGTTACTTCGGGGACTTCAACAGCGAGCAGTACTTC
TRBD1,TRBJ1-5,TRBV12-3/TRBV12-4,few,CASSPDRWESNQPQHF,TGTGCCAGCAGTCCGGACAGGTGGGAGAGCAATCAGCCCCAGCATTTT
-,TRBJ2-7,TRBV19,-,CASSKGSGREQYF,TGTGCCAGTAGTAAGGGCTCGGGGCGGGAGCAGTACTTC
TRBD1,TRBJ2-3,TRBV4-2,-,CASSQTGGSGDTQYF,TGTGCCAGCAGCCAAACAGGGGGCTCGGGAGATACGCAGTATTTT
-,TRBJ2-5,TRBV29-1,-,CSVVARQETQYF,TGCAGCGTTGTAGCCAGGCAAGAGACCCAGTACTTC
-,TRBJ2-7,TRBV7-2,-,CASSASSVRYEQYF,TGTGCCAGCAGCGCCTCTAGCGTACGGTACGAGCAGTACTTC
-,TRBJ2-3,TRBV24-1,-,CATSDLGDTQYF,TGTGCCACCAGTGATCTAGGGGATACGCAGTATTTT
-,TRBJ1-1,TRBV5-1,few,CASSLAVYGTGTEAFF,TGCGCCAGCAGCTTGGCTGTGTACGGTACGGGCACTGAAGCTTTCTTT
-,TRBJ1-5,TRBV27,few,CASSLWGRGVNQPQHF,TGTGCCAGCAGTTTATGGGGGAGAGGGGTCAATCAGCCCCAGCATTTT
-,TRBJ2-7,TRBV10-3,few,CAISESDRAYEQYF,TGTGCCATCAGTGAGTCAGACAGAGCCTACGAGCAGTACTTC
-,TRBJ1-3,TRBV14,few,CASRPGTSGNTIYF,TGTGCCAGCAGGCCGGGGACCTCTGGAAACACCATATATTTT
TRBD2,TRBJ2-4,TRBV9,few,CASAAGEGNIQYF,TGTGCCAGCGCTGCGGGGGAGGGGAACATTCAGTACTTC
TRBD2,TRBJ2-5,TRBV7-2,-,CASSLQRGSRETQYF,TGTGCCAGCAGCTTACAGCGGGGGTCGAGGGAGACCCAGTACTTC
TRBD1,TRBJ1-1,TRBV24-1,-,CATSDAPGTGDTEAFF,TGTGCCACCAGTGATGCGCCCGGGACAGGGGACACTGAAGCTTTCTTT
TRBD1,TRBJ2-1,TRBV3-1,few,CASSQGVPGQVSQFF,TGTGCCAGCAGCCAAGGCGTACCGGGACAGGTCTCGCAGTTCTTC
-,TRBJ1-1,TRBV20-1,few,CSAGTLGNMNTEAFF,TGCAGTGCTGGGACTCTCGGAAACATGAACACTGAAGCTTTCTTT
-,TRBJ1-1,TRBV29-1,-,CSVANNLNTEAFF,TGCAGCGTTGCCAACAACCTGAACACTGAAGCTTTCTTT